This T cell receptor (beta chain) was documented in a study of blood T cell repertoires in COVID-19. Study summary: T cells, B-cell-depleted T cells, or PBMCs supplied cDNA or gDNA.

Clones were read by immunoSEQ multiplex PCR, and TCRdb kept only the in-frame ones, dropping some. Of 250,000 to 350,000 clones in the sample, more than 75% are singletons; the top ten hold roughly 2.5%. The cohort comprised adults aged about 18 to 90 years residing in under 25 US areas. The study assigned cohorts using participant-reported clinical history. Recovery among Cohort 3 donors was established by two negative PCRs, clearance, or symptom resolution. V was pared by 5 bases and J by 9 bases, with 9 bases of the junction left unmatched. The CDR3 sequence is 14 residues long. Germline V lookup: CDR1 SGHRS, CDR2 YFSETQ.

J is TRBJ2-1 and V is TRBV5-1; TRBD2 aligns across 9 bases. The TCR comes from a man in his 60s who had recovered from COVID-19. Sequenced material: PBMCs or T cells enriched from blood (not recorded which). The CDR3 nucleotides read TGCGCCAGCAGTACCGCGGGAGGGCCCATTGAGCAGTTCTTC. It translates to CASSTAGGPIEQFF.